Below are 28 T cell receptor beta chains sequenced from a single sample in a study of T cell responses to AZD1222 COVID-19 vaccine. Assay used: immunoSEQ multiplex PCR; TCRdb lists only in-frame clones, some missing. The sample carries around 180,000 clones, approximately 90% recorded once. This sample comprised peripheral blood, obtained on day 0 of AZD1222 vaccination. Receptors originate from an adult in good health.

The chain carries TRBV9 and TRBJ2-5, with D perhaps matching TRBD1 (6 bases). Trimming took 0 bases from V and 1 from J, leaving 13 bases between them. CDR3 length: 16 residues. Germline V gene lookup returns CDR1 SGDLS and CDR2 YYNGEE. CDR3 in DNA: TGTGCCAGCAGCGTAGAGGGCAGGGGATTCCAAGAGACCCAGTACTTC. It translates to CASSVEGRGFQETQYF.

Worth noting for this clone: The identical CDR3 is also encoded by other nucleotide sequences in the sample. CDR3 loop: CASSIGNQPQHF. The CDR3 nucleotides are TGTGCCAGTAGTATCGGGAATCAGCCCCAGCATTTT. The genes are TRBV19 and TRBJ1-5; D remains ambiguous. V was trimmed by 3 bases and J by 4 bases, leaving 4 bases between them. This CDR3 spans 12 amino acids. CDR1 LNHDA and CDR2 SQIVND come from the germline V gene (reference sequence).

This clone has a single count. The chain uses TRBV29-1 and TRBJ1-2; no definite D call. Germline-derived CDR1 and CDR2 are SQVTM and ANQGSEA. The V and J ends lost 8 bases and 0 bases respectively, with 10 bases between them. The CDR3 covers 12 residues. The CDR3 spells CSWFSANYGYTF. DNA for the CDR3: TGCAGCTGGTTCAGCGCTAACTATGGCTACACCTTC.

The chain is built from TRBV6-5 and TRBJ2-2; D remains unclear. Trimming left V 1 base short and J 1 base short, with 4 bases between. Germline V gene lookup returns CDR1 MNHEY and CDR2 SVGAGI. This CDR3 comprises 14 residues. In DNA form, the CDR3 reads TGTGCCAGCAGTTACTTTTGGAACACCGGGGAGCTGTTTTTT. This encodes CASSYFWNTGELFF.

V usage is TRBV5-1 and J usage is TRBJ2-1, with 10 bases identical to TRBD2. Germline loops: CDR1 SGHRS, CDR2 YFSETQ. Losses at the gene ends were 5 bases for V and 4 bases for J; bases not matched to a gene: 9. The CDR3 sequence is 16 residues long. The CDR3, as DNA: TGCGCCAGCAGATTCGGCCTAGCGGGGGTTTACAATGAGCAGTTCTTC. This sequence encodes CASRFGLAGVYNEQFF.

This clone was found once. The genes are TRBV20-1 and TRBJ2-3, with D tentatively TRBD1 or TRBD2 (5 bases each). V was trimmed by 6 bases and J by 9 bases, leaving 7 bases between them. CDR3 length equals 9 residues. In germline, CDR1 is DFQATT, CDR2 SNEGSKA (reference sequence). The CDR3 region is CSAGDTQYF. CDR3 sequence (DNA): TGCAGTGCCGGGGACACGCAGTATTTT.

This rearrangement joins TRBV5-6 to TRBJ1-3, with no clear D. V gave up 3 bases and J gave up 0 bases, with 10 bases separating them. The germline V gene encodes CDR1 SGHDT and CDR2 YYEEEE. The CDR3 totals 15 residues. DNA for the CDR3: TGTGCCAGCAGCTACGTTGGGCTCTCTGGAAACACCATATATTTT. Translating gives CASSYVGLSGNTIYF.

The chain combines TRBV9 with TRBJ1-2, with no clear D. The CDR3 has 13 residues. The V end lost 3 bases, the J end lost 10 bases, and 16 bases lay between the germline ends. Germline-derived CDR1 and CDR2 are SGDLS and YYNGEE. The CDR3 region is CASSEPSGSSYTF. The DNA of the CDR3 is TGTGCCAGCAGCGAGCCATCCGGGTCTTCCTACACCTTC.

The rearrangement joins TRBV6-5 to TRBJ2-5, with TRBD2 identical over 7 bases. Germline V gene sequence: CDR1 MNHEY, CDR2 SVGAGI. With V trimmed by 0 bases and J by 0 bases, 4 bases remained unmatched. This CDR3 contains 16 residues. CDR3 sequence: CASSYSIGGYQETQYF. For the CDR3, the DNA is TGTGCCAGCAGTTACTCGATCGGGGGGTACCAAGAGACCCAGTACTTC.

This chain uses TRBV30 with TRBJ1-6; TRBD1 might be the D (5 bases). Trimming cost V 4 bases and J 8 bases, with 15 bases left between them. The CDR3 is 14 residues long. Germline loops: CDR1 GTSNPN, CDR2 SVGIG (reference sequence). CDR3 nucleotide sequence: TGTGCCTGGATCGTAACGGGGCGAGATTCACCCCTCCACTTT. Translating gives CAWIVTGRDSPLHF.

V and J are TRBV6-5 and TRBJ1-4; no firm D call. CDR1 is MNHEY, CDR2 SVGAGI, per germline. Trimming left V 8 bases short and J 8 bases short, with 6 bases between. CDR3 length: 10 amino acids. CDR3 amino acids: CASSGEKLFF. Here the CDR3 DNA reads TGTGCCAGCTCTGGGGAAAAACTGTTTTTT.

This chain connects TRBV9 to TRBJ2-1, with 11 bases that match TRBD2. CDR1 and CDR2 (germline): SGDLS, YYNGEE. V was clipped by 1 base and J by 10 bases; unmatched bases: 1. This CDR3 is built from 13 residues. CDR3 nucleotide sequence: TGTGCCAGCAGCGTACGACTAGCGGGGGAGCAGTTCTTC. Translating it yields CASSVRLAGEQFF. Filled out from reference TRBV9 and TRBJ2-1, the complete variable domain reads DSGVTQTPKHLITATGQRVTLRCSPRSGDLSVYWYQQSLDQGLQFLIQYYNGEERAKGNILERFSAQQFPDLHSELNLSSLELGDSALYFCASSVRLAGEQFFGPGTRLTVL.

This clone was recorded once. The DNA for the CDR3 is TGTGCCAGCAGTTTGGTGGGTGGGGGGAACACTGAAGCTTTCTTT. Encoded protein: CASSLVGGGNTEAFF. The chain couples TRBV28 to TRBJ1-1, with a tentative D call TRBD1 (5 bases). The CDR3 covers 15 residues. Deletions cut 3 bases from V and 1 base from J, with 12 bases between. Germline V gene data show CDR1 as MDHEN and CDR2 as SYDVKM.

This chain uses TRBV7-8 with TRBJ1-6, with no clear D. Per the germline V gene, CDR1 is SGHVS and CDR2 is FQNEAQ. Trimming removed 6 bases at V and 0 bases at J, with 9 bases between. The CDR3 is made up of 15 amino acids. The CDR3 coding sequence is TGTGCCAGCAGAACCAGGAGCTCCTATAATTCACCCCTCCACTTT. Its translation is CASRTRSSYNSPLHF.

V usage is TRBV7-8 and J usage is TRBJ1-2, with unresolved D. The ends were cut back, 2 bases at V and 8 bases at J, with 18 bases in the middle. Germline CDR1 SGHVS, CDR2 FQNEAQ. The CDR3 consists of 15 residues. The CDR3 DNA follows: TGTGCCAGCAGCTTATTCCTGCAGGAGCTTAAGGGCTACACCTTC. Protein sequence: CASSLFLQELKGYTF.

This clone was observed once. In DNA, the CDR3 is TGCGCCAGCAGCCAAGATCGAGCGGGGGGGGCCACAGATACGCAGTATTTT. It codes for CASSQDRAGGATDTQYF. The genes are TRBV4-3 and TRBJ2-3, with 10 positions matching TRBD2. CDR3 length equals 17 residues. The ends lost 0 bases at V and 2 bases at J; junction bases unmatched: 5. From germline, CDR1 is LGHNA and CDR2 YSLEER.

V gene TRBV15 combines with J gene TRBJ2-1, with a tentative D call TRBD2 (6 bases). The CDR3 extends over 13 amino acids. V lost 1 base and J lost 13, with 14 bases in between. Germline-derived CDR1 and CDR2 are LNHNV and YYDKDF (reference sequence). CDR3 DNA sequence: TGTGCCACCAGCAGAGCGCTGGAGGGAAACCAGTTCTTC. Translating it yields CATSRALEGNQFF. The full variable domain, completed using reference TRBV15 and TRBJ2-1, is DAMVIQNPRYQVTQFGKPVTLSCSQTLNHNVMYWYQQKSSQAPKLLFHYYDKDFNNEADTPDNFQSRRPNTSFCFLDIRSPGLGDTAMYLCATSRALEGNQFFGPGTRLTVL.

The CDR3 reads CASSLVSDGGNTIYF. The CDR3 nucleotides are TGTGCCAGCAGCTTAGTCTCCGACGGTGGAAACACCATATATTTT. The chain carries TRBV7-9 and TRBJ1-3; D is unresolved. CDR1 and CDR2 (germline): SEHNR, FQNEAQ (reference sequence). There are 15 residues in the CDR3. V was pared by 1 base and J by 3 bases, with 10 bases between.

The rearrangement uses TRBV7-3 and TRBJ2-5; D is possibly TRBD1 or TRBD2 (6 bases each). V lost 1 base and J lost 3, with 33 bases in between. Germline CDR1 SGHTA, CDR2 FQGTGA. CDR3 length: 22 amino acids. The CDR3 reads CASSLRGEDGGGTGQGKETQYF. The CDR3 DNA is TGTGCCAGCAGCTTAAGAGGTGAGGACGGGGGAGGTACAGGGCAGGGAAAAGAGACCCAGTACTTC. Full variable domain (missing parts from reference TRBV7-3 and TRBJ2-5): GAGVSQTPSNKVTEKGKYVELRCDPISGHTALYWYRQSLGQGPEFLIYFQGTGAADDSGLPNDRFFAVRPEGSVSTLKIQRTERGDSAVYLCASSLRGEDGGGTGQGKETQYFGPGTRLLVL.

The rearrangement joins TRBV12-3 or TRBV12-4 to TRBJ1-1; D is perhaps TRBD1 (5 bases). The CDR3 has 13 residues. Trimming removed 5 bases at V and 6 bases at J, with 13 bases between. The CDR3 region has the DNA TGTGCCAGCAGTCCGACAGCAATTTCTGAAGCTTTCTTT. As protein: CASSPTAISEAFF.

The CDR3 sequence: CASSPRGSGNTIYF. CDR3 in DNA: TGTGCCAGCAGCCCGCGGGGGTCCGGAAACACCATATATTTT. This rearrangement joins TRBV9 to TRBJ1-3, with D perhaps TRBD1 (5 bases). Germline values: CDR1 SGDLS, CDR2 YYNGEE. Trimming cost V 4 bases and J 4 bases, with 12 bases left between them. The CDR3 length is 14 residues.

The chain links TRBV2 to TRBJ1-1; no definite D call. Germline assignment: CDR1 SNHLY and CDR2 FYNNEI. This CDR3 contains 14 residues. V lost 8 bases and J lost 2, with 15 bases in between. The CDR3 protein is CASAKRALNTEAFF. The CDR3 DNA reads TGTGCCAGCGCAAAACGGGCCCTTAACACTGAAGCTTTCTTT.

This clone appeared once. The chain is built from TRBV2 and TRBJ2-5; D unresolved. The length of the CDR3 is 13 residues. V was pared by 8 bases and J by 1 base, with 11 bases between. In germline, CDR1 is SNHLY, CDR2 FYNNEI. In DNA, the CDR3 is TGTGCCAGCCAACGGGCAGCCCAAGAGACCCAGTACTTC. Translating gives CASQRAAQETQYF.

The rearrangement links TRBV2 to TRBJ1-4, with 9 nucleotides matching TRBD1. Per germline, CDR1 SNHLY and CDR2 FYNNEI. J lost 8 bases, V lost 6 bases, and 13 bases had no gene match. The CDR3 has 16 amino acids. Here the CDR3 DNA reads TGTGCCAGCAGCGCCGGGACAGGGCCGAAGACCGAAAAACTGTTTTTT. Its protein is CASSAGTGPKTEKLFF. Drawing the rest from reference TRBV2 and TRBJ1-4, the complete variable domain is EPEVTQTPSHQVTQMGQEVILRCVPISNHLYFYWYRQILGQKVEFLVSFYNNEISEKSEIFDDQFSVERPDGSNFTLKIRSTKLEDSAMYFCASSAGTGPKTEKLFFGSGTQLSVL.

J is TRBJ2-2 and V is TRBV9, with 7 nucleotides matching TRBD1. V lost 3 bases to trimming and J lost 3 bases; unmatched junction nucleotides: 8. Germline V gene lookup returns CDR1 SGDLS and CDR2 YYNGEE. This CDR3 has 16 amino acids. The CDR3 reads CASSAIDREHTGELFF. CDR3 nucleotides: TGTGCCAGCAGCGCCATAGACAGGGAGCACACCGGGGAGCTGTTTTTT.

DNA for the CDR3: TGTGCCAGCAGCGACCGGACAGTCCACACTGAAGCTTTCTTT. The encoded protein is CASSDRTVHTEAFF. The chain couples TRBV6-5 to TRBJ1-1, with D perhaps matching TRBD1 (6 bases). V shed 6 bases and J shed 3 bases, with 14 bases lying between them. This CDR3 is built from 14 residues. The germline V gene encodes CDR1 MNHEY and CDR2 SVGAGI.

The chain carries TRBV7-8 and TRBJ1-3; D remains unclear. The CDR3 has 16 amino acids. V lost 1 base and J lost 3, with 13 bases in between. Germline CDR1 is SGHVS and CDR2 is FQNEAQ. CDR3 in DNA: TGTGCCAGCAGCTTAGTGTCCTCACCTGGTGGAAACACCATATATTTT. Protein product: CASSLVSSPGGNTIYF.

As for this clone: The sample holds other DNA sequences that translate to the same CDR3. The chain employs TRBV9 and TRBJ2-7; 10 nucleotides agree with TRBD1. The CDR3 loop spans 15 amino acids. CDR1 and CDR2 from the germline V gene are SGDLS and YYNGEE. The V gene end was trimmed by 0 bases and the J gene end by 2 bases; junction bases not matched to a gene: 2. The CDR3 DNA sequence: TGTGCCAGCAGCGTAGGGACAGGGGGAGCCTACGAGCAGTACTTC. As protein: CASSVGTGGAYEQYF.